The text below deals with one TCR beta chain. The sample holds other DNA sequences that translate to the same CDR3. Data came from immunoSEQ multiplex PCR; TCRdb stores just in-frame clones and leaves some out. The table has some 120,000 clones, around 93% seen once. The sample comes from a study of control samples from healthy donors and cancer patients. The sequencing sample was made of blood. The clonotype was recovered from a man aged 18 to 35 in good health.

The CDR3 sequence: CASSLQGNTEAFF. The CDR3 bases are TGTGCCAGCAGTTTGCAGGGGAACACTGAAGCTTTCTTT. The chain is built from TRBV12-3 or TRBV12-4 and TRBJ1-1; D might be TRBD1 (5 bases). The V end lost 3 bases, the J end lost 1 base, and 6 bases lay between the germline ends. The CDR3 is made up of 13 amino acids.